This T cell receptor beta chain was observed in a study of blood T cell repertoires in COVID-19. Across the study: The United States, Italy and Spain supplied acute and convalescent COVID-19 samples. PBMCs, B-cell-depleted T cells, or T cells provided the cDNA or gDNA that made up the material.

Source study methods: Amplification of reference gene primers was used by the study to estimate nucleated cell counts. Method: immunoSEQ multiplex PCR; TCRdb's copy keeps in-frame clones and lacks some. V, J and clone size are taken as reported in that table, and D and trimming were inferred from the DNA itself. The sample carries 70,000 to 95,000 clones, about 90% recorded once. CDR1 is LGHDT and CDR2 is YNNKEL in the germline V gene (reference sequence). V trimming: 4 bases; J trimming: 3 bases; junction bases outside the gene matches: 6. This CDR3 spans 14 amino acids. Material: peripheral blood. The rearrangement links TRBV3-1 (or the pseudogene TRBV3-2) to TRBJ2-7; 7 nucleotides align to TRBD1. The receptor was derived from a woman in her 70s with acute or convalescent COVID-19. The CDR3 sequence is CASSPATGYYEQYF. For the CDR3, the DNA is TGTGCCAGCAGCCCAGCGACAGGGTACTACGAGCAGTACTTC.